This T cell receptor (beta chain) was identified during a study of T-cell memory formation after mild COVID-19. Study information: For the most part, TCR clusters were specific to one donor. The study's findings and limits: Some clones that responded turned up in pre-infection memory, which suggests that cross-reactive memory joined in.

With 4 bases clipped from V and 3 bases from J, the junction kept 13 bases outside the gene matches. The CDR3 runs 18 residues. Germline CDR1 is MDHEN and CDR2 is SYDVKM. TCRdb passed the 5' RACE reads through MiXCR, listing each CDR3 protein once. The sample lists almost 250,000 distinct CDR3 sequences; less than 20% were seen once. There are a few counts of this clonotype. Its antigen is not identified. This chain joins TRBV28 and TRBJ2-1; 9 nucleotides match TRBD1. Source material: PBMCs or a T cell subset sorted from them (not recorded which). The sequence was obtained from an adult woman who had mild COVID-19 (a few samples of this study predate the infection). Cell type and time point are not known. CDR3: CASSSAAGDRALYNEQFF. The CDR3 DNA follows: TGTGCCAGCAGTTCAGCGGCAGGGGACAGGGCGCTCTACAATGAGCAGTTCTTC.